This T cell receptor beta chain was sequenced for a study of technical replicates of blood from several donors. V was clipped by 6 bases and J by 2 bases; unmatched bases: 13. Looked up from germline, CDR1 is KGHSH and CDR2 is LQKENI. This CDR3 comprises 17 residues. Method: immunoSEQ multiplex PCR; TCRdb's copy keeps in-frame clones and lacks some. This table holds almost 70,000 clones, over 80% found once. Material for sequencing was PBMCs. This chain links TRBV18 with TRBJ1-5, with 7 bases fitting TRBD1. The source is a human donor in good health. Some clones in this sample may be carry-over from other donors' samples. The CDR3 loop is CASSVDRAKEGNQPQHF. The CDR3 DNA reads TGTGCCAGCTCCGTCGACAGGGCGAAGGAGGGCAATCAGCCCCAGCATTTT.